The clone carrying this T cell receptor (beta chain) appeared a single time. This specimen comes from a study of T cell repertoires and Cas9 in healthy adults. The CDR3 is 15 amino acids. The germline CDR1 and CDR2 sequences are SGHTA and FQGNSA. Trimming removed 1 base at V and 0 bases at J, with 8 bases between. Sequenced by immunoSEQ multiplex PCR; TCRdb stores in-frame clones only, minus some. The sample lists approximately 22,000 clones, 85% to 95% occurring once. This chain joins TRBV7-2 and TRBJ2-3; D remains unclear. The sample comprised CD4+ effector T cells (CD127+, CD25-, CD137-, CD154-) from PBMCs; culture status not recorded. The TCR originated in a human donor in good health. The CDR3, as DNA: TGTGCCAGCAGCTTAGGCCCCGGGAGCACAGATACGCAGTATTTT. It yields the protein CASSLGPGSTDTQYF.